This T cell receptor beta chain was sequenced during a study of CD8+ T cells in alopecia areata. As to this clone: Its antigen is not known.

Overall study findings and caveats: Clonality in lesional scalp, especially alopecia totalis/universalis, exceeded that of normal scalp.

CDR1 is PRHDT, CDR2 FYEKMQ, per germline (reference sequence). The CDR3 is 16 amino acids. Unmatched junction bases numbered 19, after V lost 4 bases and J lost 14 bases. RNA, once extracted, was reverse transcribed into cDNA for use as the sequencing template. Measured with immunoSEQ multiplex PCR; TCRdb has only the in-frame clones, and not every one. The sample contains approximately 63,000 clones, roughly 61% of which appear only once. The receptor comes from a human donor with alopecia areata. Sequenced material: CD8+ T cells sorted from blood, taken at week 0. The V and J genes are TRBV13 and TRBJ2-1; 8 bases fit TRBD1. As DNA, the CDR3 is TGTGCCAGCAGCTCGACCCCCCGTGGTGGGACAGGACTGAAGTTCTTC. Amino acid sequence: CASSSTPRGGTGLKFF.